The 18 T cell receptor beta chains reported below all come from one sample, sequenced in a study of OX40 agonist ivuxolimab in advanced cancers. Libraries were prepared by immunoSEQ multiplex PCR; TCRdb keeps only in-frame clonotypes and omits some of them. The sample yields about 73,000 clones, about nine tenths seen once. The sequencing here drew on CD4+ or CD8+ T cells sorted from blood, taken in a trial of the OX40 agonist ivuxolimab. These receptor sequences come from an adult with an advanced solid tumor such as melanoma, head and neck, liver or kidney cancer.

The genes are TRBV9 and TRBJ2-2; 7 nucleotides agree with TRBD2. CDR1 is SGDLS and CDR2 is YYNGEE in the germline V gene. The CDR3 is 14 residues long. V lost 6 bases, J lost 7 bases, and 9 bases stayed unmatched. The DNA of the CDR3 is TGTGCCAGCAACAGCGGGGCAAAGCACGGGGAGCTGTTTTTT. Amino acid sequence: CASNSGAKHGELFF.

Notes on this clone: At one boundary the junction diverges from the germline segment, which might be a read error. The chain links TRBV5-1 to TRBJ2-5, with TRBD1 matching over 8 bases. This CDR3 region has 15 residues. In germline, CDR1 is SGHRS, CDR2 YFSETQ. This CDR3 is CASGLWDRTQETQYF. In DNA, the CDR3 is TGCGCCAGCGGCTTGTGGGACAGGACTCAAGAGACCCAGTACTTC.

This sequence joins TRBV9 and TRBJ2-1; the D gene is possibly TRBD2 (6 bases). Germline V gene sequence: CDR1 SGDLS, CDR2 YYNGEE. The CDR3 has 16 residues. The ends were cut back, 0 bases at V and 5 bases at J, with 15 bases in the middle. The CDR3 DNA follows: TGTGCCAGCAGCGTAGATAAGACCAGGAGGGACAATGAGCAGTTCTTC. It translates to CASSVDKTRRDNEQFF.

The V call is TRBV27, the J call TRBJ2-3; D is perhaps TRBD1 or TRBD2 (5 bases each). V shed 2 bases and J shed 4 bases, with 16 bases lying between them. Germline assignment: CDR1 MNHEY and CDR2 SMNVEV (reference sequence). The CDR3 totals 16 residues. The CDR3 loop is CASSLEGRSSADTQYF. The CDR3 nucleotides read TGTGCCAGCAGTTTAGAGGGACGTAGTTCGGCAGATACGCAGTATTTT.

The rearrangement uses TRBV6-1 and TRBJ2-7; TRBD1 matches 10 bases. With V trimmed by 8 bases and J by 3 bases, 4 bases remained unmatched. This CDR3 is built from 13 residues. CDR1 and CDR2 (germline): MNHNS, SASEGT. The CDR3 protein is CASGQGGIYEQYF. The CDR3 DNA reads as TGTGCCAGCGGACAGGGGGGTATCTACGAGCAGTACTTC.

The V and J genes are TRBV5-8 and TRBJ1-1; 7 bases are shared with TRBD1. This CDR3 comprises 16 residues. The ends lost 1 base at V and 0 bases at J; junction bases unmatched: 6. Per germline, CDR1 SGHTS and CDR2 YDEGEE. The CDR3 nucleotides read TGTGCCAGCAGCTTGACAGGGGCGAGGATGAACACTGAAGCTTTCTTT. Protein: CASSLTGARMNTEAFF.

The CDR3 DNA reads as TGTGCCAGCAGTTTAAACACAAAACTTAACTATGGCTACACCTTC. The encoded protein is CASSLNTKLNYGYTF. This rearrangement joins TRBV27 to TRBJ1-2; no definite D call. This CDR3 is built from 15 residues. V lost 2 bases and J lost 1, with 11 bases in between. Germline V gene lookup returns CDR1 MNHEY and CDR2 SMNVEV (reference sequence).

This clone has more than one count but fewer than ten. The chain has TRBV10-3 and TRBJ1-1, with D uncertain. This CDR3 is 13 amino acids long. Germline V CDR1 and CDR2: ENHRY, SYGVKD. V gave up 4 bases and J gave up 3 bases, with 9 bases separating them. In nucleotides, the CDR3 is TGTGCCATCAGTGCCCTCGCGGACACTGAAGCTTTCTTT. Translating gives CAISALADTEAFF.

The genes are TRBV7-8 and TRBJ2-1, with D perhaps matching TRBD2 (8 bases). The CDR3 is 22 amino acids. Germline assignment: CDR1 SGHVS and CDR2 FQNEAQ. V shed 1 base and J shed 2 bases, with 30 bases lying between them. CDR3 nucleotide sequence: TGTGCCAGCAGCTTAGGTTCAGGGGGTTTTGAGACGGGAGGGCCCACCTACAATGAGCAGTTCTTC. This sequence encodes CASSLGSGGFETGGPTYNEQFF. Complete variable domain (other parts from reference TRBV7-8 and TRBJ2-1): GAGVSQSPRYKVAKRGQDVALRCDPISGHVSLFWYQQALGQGPEFLTYFQNEAQLDKSGLPSDRFFAERPEGSVSTLKIQRTQQEDSAVYLCASSLGSGGFETGGPTYNEQFFGPGTRLTVL.

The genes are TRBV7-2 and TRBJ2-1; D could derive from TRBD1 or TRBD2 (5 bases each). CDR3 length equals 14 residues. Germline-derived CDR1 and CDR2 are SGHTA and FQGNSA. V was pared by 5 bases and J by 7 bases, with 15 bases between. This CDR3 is CASSRTRDVNEQFF. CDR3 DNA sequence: TGTGCCAGCAGCCGGACCCGGGACGTGAATGAGCAGTTCTTC.

CDR3 nucleotides: TGTGCCAGCAGCTTGGGGGACAGGGACGGCAATCAGCCCCAGCATTTT. Residues: CASSLGDRDGNQPQHF. J is TRBJ1-5 and V is TRBV5-5, with 9 bases fitting TRBD1. Per the germline V gene, CDR1 is SGHKS and CDR2 is YYEKEE (reference sequence). The CDR3 consists of 16 residues. The V segment lost 0 bases and the J segment 2 bases; nucleotides outside the gene matches: 3.

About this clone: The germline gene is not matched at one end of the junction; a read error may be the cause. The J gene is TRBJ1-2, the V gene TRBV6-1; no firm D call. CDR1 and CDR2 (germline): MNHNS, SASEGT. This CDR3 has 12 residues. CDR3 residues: CAISVDPDGYTF. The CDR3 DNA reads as TGTGCCATCAGTGTGGACCCCGATGGCTACACCTTC.

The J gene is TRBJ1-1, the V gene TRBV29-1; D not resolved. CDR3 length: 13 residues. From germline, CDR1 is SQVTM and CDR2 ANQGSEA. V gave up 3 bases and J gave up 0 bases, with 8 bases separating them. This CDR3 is CSVEINMNTEAFF. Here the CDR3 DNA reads TGCAGCGTTGAGATCAACATGAACACTGAAGCTTTCTTT.

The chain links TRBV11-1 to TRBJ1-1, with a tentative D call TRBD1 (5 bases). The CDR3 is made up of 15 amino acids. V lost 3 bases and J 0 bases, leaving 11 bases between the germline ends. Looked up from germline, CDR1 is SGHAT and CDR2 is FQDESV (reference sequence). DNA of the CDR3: TGTGCCAGCAGCTTGGAGGGACTCATGAACACTGAAGCTTTCTTT. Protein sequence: CASSLEGLMNTEAFF.

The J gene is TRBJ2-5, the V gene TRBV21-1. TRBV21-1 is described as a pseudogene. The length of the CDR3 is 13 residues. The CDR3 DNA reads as TGTGCCAGCACCCCTAAAGGATCGGAGACCCAGTACTTC. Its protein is CASTPKGSETQYF.

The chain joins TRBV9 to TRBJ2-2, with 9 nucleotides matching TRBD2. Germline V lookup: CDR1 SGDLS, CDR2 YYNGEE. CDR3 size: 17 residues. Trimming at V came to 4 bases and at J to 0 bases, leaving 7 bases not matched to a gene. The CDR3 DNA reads TGTGCCAGCAGCCCTAGGGCTAGCGGGACGAACACCGGGGAGCTGTTTTTT. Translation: CASSPRASGTNTGELFF.

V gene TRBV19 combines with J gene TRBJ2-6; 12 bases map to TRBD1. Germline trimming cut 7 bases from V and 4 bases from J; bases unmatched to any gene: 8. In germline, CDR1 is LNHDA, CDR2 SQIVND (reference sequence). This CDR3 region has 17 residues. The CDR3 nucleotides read TGTGCCAGTAATCCGGGACAGGGGGCGGAAGGGGCCAACGTCCTGACTTTC. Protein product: CASNPGQGAEGANVLTF.

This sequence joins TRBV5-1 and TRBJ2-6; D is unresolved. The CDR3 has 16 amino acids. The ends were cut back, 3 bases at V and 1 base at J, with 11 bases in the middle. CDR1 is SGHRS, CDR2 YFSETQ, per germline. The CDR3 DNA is TGCGCCAGCAGCTCGGACGGAATTTCTGGGGCCAACGTCCTGACTTTC. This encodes CASSSDGISGANVLTF. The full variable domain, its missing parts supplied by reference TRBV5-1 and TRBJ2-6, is KAGVTQTPRYLIKTRGQQVTLSCSPISGHRSVSWYQQTPGQGLQFLFEYFSETQRNKGNFPGRFSGRQFSNSRSEMNVSTLELGDSALYLCASSSDGISGANVLTFGAGSRLTVL.